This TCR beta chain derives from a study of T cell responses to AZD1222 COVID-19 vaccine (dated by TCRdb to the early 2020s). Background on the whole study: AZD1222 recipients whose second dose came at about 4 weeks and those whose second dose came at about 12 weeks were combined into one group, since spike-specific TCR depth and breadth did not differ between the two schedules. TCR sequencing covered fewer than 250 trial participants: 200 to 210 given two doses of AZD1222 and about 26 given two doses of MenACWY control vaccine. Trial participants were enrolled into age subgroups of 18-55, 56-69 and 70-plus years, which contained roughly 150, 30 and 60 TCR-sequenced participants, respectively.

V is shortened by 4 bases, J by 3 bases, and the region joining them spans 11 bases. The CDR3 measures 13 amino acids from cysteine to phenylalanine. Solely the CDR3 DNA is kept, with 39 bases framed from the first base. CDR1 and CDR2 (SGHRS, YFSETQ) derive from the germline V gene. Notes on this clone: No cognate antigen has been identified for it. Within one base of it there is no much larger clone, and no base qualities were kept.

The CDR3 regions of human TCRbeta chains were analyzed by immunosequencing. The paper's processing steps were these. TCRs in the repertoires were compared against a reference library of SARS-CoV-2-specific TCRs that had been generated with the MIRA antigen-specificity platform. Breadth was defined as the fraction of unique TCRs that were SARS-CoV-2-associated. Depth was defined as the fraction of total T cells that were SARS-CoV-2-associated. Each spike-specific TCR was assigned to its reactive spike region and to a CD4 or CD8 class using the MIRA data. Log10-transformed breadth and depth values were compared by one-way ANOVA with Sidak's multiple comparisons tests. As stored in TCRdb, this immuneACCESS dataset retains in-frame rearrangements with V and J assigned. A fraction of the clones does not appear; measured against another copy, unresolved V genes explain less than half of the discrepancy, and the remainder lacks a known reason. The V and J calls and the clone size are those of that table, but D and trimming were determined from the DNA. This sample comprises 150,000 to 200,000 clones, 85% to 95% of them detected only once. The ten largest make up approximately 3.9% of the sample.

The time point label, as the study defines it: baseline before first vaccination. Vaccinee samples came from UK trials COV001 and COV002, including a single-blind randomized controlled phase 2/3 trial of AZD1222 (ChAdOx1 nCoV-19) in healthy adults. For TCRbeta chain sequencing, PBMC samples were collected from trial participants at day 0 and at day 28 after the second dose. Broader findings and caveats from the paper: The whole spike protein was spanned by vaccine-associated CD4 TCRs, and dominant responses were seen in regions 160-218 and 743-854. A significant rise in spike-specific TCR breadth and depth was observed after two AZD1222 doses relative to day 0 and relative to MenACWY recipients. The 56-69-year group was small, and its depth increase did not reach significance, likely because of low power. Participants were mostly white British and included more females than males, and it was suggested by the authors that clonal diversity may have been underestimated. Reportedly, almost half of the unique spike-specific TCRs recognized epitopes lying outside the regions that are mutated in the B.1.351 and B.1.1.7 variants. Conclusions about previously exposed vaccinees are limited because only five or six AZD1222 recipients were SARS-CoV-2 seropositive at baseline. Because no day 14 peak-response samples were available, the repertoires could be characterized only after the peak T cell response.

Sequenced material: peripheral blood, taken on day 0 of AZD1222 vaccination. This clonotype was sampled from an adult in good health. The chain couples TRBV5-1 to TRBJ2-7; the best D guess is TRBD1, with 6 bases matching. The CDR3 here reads CASSRDTNYEQYF. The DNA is TGCGCCAGCAGCCGGGACACCAACTACGAGCAGTACTTC.